The 27 T cell receptor beta chains below all came from one sample that was sequenced in a study of T cells in Graves' hyperthyroidism and ophthalmopathy. Regions amplified from RNA transcripts were the TCR beta CDR3 regions. HTBI primers were the set used in a first-round RT-PCR of the TCR CDR3. TCRdb analysed the multiplex PCR reads with MiXCR anew, one entry per CDR3 protein. The sample carries around 370,000 distinct CDR3 sequences, 18% recorded once. The sequenced sample was blood. The receptors stem from a young man with Graves' ophthalmopathy.

This chain links TRBV24-1 with TRBJ1-5; weak D call: TRBD1 (5 bases). The germline V gene has CDR1 KGHDR and CDR2 SFDVKD. The V gene lost 6 bases and the J gene lost 7 bases, with 12 bases spanning the gap. The CDR3 runs to 13 residues. CDR3 bases: TGTGCCACCAGTAATCAGGGCTACCAGCCCCAGCATTTT. Translated, it gives CATSNQGYQPQHF.

The chain is built from TRBV5-8 and TRBJ2-3, with 12 bases aligning to TRBD2. The CDR3 sequence is 16 residues long. The ends lost 4 bases at V and 5 bases at J; junction bases unmatched: 8. Germline CDR1 and CDR2: SGHTS and YDEGEE. Here the CDR3 DNA reads TGTGCCAGCAGCCCCTGGACTAGCGGGGTAGGAGATACGCAGTATTTT. Amino acids: CASSPWTSGVGDTQYF.

This clonotype was recorded many times. This chain joins TRBV5-1 and TRBJ1-2; D gene ambiguous. Between the trimmed V and J ends, which lost 0 bases and 0 bases, there was a span of 6 bases. Per germline, CDR1 SGHRS and CDR2 YFSETQ. There are 14 residues in the CDR3. This chain's CDR3 is CASSLVGPNYGYTF. As DNA, the CDR3 is TGCGCCAGCAGCTTGGTCGGACCTAACTATGGCTACACCTTC.

The V call is TRBV4-1, the J call TRBJ1-5, with D possibly being TRBD1 (6 bases). V was pared by 1 base and J by 5 bases, with 12 bases between. CDR1 MGHRA and CDR2 YSYEKL come from the germline V gene. This CDR3 contains 15 residues. The DNA of the CDR3 is TGCGCCAGCAGCCAAGGGCAAAGGGGGGATCAGCCCCAGCATTTT. Amino acids: CASSQGQRGDQPQHF.

This chain uses TRBV7-8 with TRBJ2-2; TRBD2 matches 9 bases. The CDR3 spans 16 residues. V lost 5 bases, J lost 8 bases, and 12 bases stayed unmatched. Germline V gene sequence: CDR1 SGHVS, CDR2 FQNEAQ. CDR3 coding DNA: TGTGCCAGCAGCCCGACAGCGGGGGGTACAGGGGGGGAGCTGTTTTTT. Its protein product is CASSPTAGGTGGELFF.

This clonotype was recorded a few times. The rearrangement uses TRBV4-1 and TRBJ1-2; the D gene is possibly TRBD1 (6 bases). Trimming took off 0 bases at V and 7 bases at J, with 15 bases between the two ends. CDR3 length equals 15 residues. In germline, CDR1 is MGHRA, CDR2 YSYEKL. CDR3 nucleotides: TGCGCCAGCAGCCAAGAAGGCGGCAGGGGAGTTGGCTACACCTTC. It is translated as CASSQEGGRGVGYTF.

This rearrangement joins TRBV7-9 to TRBJ1-1, with D hard to call. V was cut by 5 bases and J by 2 bases, with 12 bases left in between. The length of the CDR3 is 14 residues. Per the germline V gene, CDR1 is SEHNR and CDR2 is FQNEAQ (reference sequence). The DNA of the CDR3 is TGTGCCAGCAGCAACAGAGCTCCCAACACTGAAGCTTTCTTT. Encoded protein: CASSNRAPNTEAFF.

The chain recombines TRBV4-1 with TRBJ1-2; tentatively, D is TRBD1 (5 bases). The V end lost 0 bases, the J end lost 8 bases, and 16 bases lay between the germline ends. The length of the CDR3 is 15 residues. Germline CDR1 MGHRA, CDR2 YSYEKL. CDR3 sequence reads: CASSQEWGGQWGYTF. The CDR3 DNA is TGCGCCAGCAGCCAAGAATGGGGCGGACAATGGGGCTACACCTTC.

This clonotype showed up just a few times. This chain joins TRBV27 and TRBJ1-1; maybe TRBD1 (6 bases). The CDR3 is 14 amino acids. Trimming shortened V by 3 bases and J by 4 bases, and 12 bases separated the two germline ends. The germline CDR1 and CDR2 sequences are MNHEY and SMNVEV (reference sequence). The CDR3 region has the DNA TGTGCCAGCAGTTTTCTCTCGGGGGCCACTGAAGCTTTCTTT. Translating gives CASSFLSGATEAFF.

This clonotype was found a few times. The J gene is TRBJ1-6, the V gene TRBV12-3 or TRBV12-4; D not certain. Trimming took 3 bases from V and 6 from J, leaving 12 bases between them. The CDR3 is made up of 15 amino acids. In DNA form, the CDR3 reads TGTGCCAGCAGTTTCGAGAACCGGGGTAATTCACCCCTCCACTTT. It codes for CASSFENRGNSPLHF.

The V gene is TRBV12-3 or TRBV12-4, the J gene TRBJ2-7; D ambiguous. This CDR3 spans 12 amino acids. Deletions cut 2 bases from V and 5 bases from J, with 7 bases between. This CDR3 is CASSLFQDEQYF. DNA of the CDR3: TGTGCCAGCAGTTTATTCCAGGACGAGCAGTACTTC.

This clonotype was seen only a few times. This chain links TRBV27 with TRBJ1-5; unclear D gene. The CDR3 loop spans 15 amino acids. V lost 3 bases and J lost 3, with 12 bases in between. The germline V gene encodes CDR1 MNHEY and CDR2 SMNVEV (reference sequence). The CDR3 nucleotides are TGTGCCAGCAGTTTTAACGACGGTCCCAATCAGCCCCAGCATTTT. It translates to CASSFNDGPNQPQHF.

The chain has TRBV7-3 and TRBJ2-3; the D gene is possibly TRBD2 (7 bases). V dropped 4 bases and J dropped 6 bases, with 20 bases sitting between them. Germline-derived CDR1 and CDR2 are SGHTA and FQGTGA. The CDR3 loop spans 16 amino acids. The CDR3 reads CASSSRGGPLSDTQYF. The CDR3 DNA reads as TGTGCCAGCAGCTCCCGCGGGGGCCCCCTCTCCGATACGCAGTATTTT.

This clonotype was seen repeatedly, ten times or more. The genes are TRBV6-2 or TRBV6-3 and TRBJ2-5; D gene unclear. V was cut by 2 bases and J by 1 base, with 5 bases left in between. Germline V gene lookup returns CDR1 MNHEY and CDR2 SVGEGT. The length of the CDR3 is 13 residues. The CDR3 DNA follows: TGTGCCAGCAGTTACGTGTCCCAAGAGACCCAGTACTTC. Protein product: CASSYVSQETQYF.

In this sample, this clonotype turned up many times. The V call is TRBV20-1, the J call TRBJ2-1; TRBD1 is a possible D gene (6 bases). Germline V CDR1 and CDR2: DFQATT, SNEGSKA (reference sequence). The V and J ends lost 7 bases and 0 bases respectively, with 10 bases between them. The CDR3 has 13 residues. CDR3 DNA sequence: TGCAGTGTAACACAGGGCTCCTACAATGAGCAGTTCTTC. It encodes CSVTQGSYNEQFF.

This chain uses TRBV7-6 with TRBJ1-4; D gene ambiguous. CDR3 length: 15 residues. Trimming pared 3 bases from V and 0 bases from J, leaving 8 bases between. Germline V gene lookup returns CDR1 SGHVS and CDR2 FNYEAQ. CDR3 nucleotides: TGTGCCAGCAGCTTGGCAGTCGCAACTAATGAAAAACTGTTTTTT. This encodes CASSLAVATNEKLFF.

V usage is TRBV29-1 and J usage is TRBJ1-3; D possibly corresponds to TRBD1 (6 bases). The CDR3 runs to 16 residues. The germline gives CDR1 SQVTM, CDR2 ANQGSEA. V was cut by 2 bases and J by 0 bases, with 14 bases left in between. CDR3 in amino acids: CSVETRPRGSGNTIYF. CDR3 nucleotide sequence: TGCAGCGTTGAAACAAGGCCCAGGGGCTCTGGAAACACCATATATTTT.

This clonotype was seen many times. This chain connects TRBV20-1 to TRBJ1-2, with 8 bases fitting TRBD1. Germline assignment: CDR1 DFQATT and CDR2 SNEGSKA (reference sequence). The CDR3 contains 13 residues. V lost 5 bases to trimming and J lost 3 bases; unmatched junction nucleotides: 5. The CDR3 sequence is CSASGTGDYGYTF. The CDR3 DNA follows: TGCAGTGCTTCCGGGACAGGTGACTATGGCTACACCTTC.

This clonotype was counted at least ten times. The J gene is TRBJ2-5, the V gene TRBV3-1; the match to TRBD2 covers 7 bases. The length of the CDR3 is 15 residues. Losses at the gene ends were 5 bases for V and 7 bases for J; bases not matched to a gene: 13. The germline CDR1 and CDR2 sequences are LGHDT and YNNKEL (reference sequence). The CDR3 protein is CASSISEGLRATQYF. CDR3 nucleotides: TGTGCCAGCAGCATCTCGGAGGGACTAAGGGCGACCCAGTACTTC.

This clonotype occurred many times. The chain employs TRBV20-1 and TRBJ2-7; TRBD1 or TRBD2 may be the D gene (7 bases each). This CDR3 contains 16 residues. The V gene's germline CDR1 is DFQATT and CDR2 SNEGSKA (reference sequence). V lost 3 bases and J 4 bases, leaving 22 bases between the germline ends. CDR3: CSARGEGAIMAYEQYF. The CDR3, as DNA: TGCAGTGCTAGGGGGGAGGGGGCAATAATGGCGTACGAGCAGTACTTC.

This clonotype has just a few counts. The chain recombines TRBV11-1 with TRBJ2-2, with D possibly TRBD1 on 6 matching bases. Germline V gives CDR1 SGHAT, CDR2 FQDESV (reference sequence). The V and J ends lost 1 base and 2 bases respectively, with 8 bases between them. There are 15 residues in the CDR3. CDR3 sequence: CASSLGGLNTGELFF. DNA for the CDR3: TGTGCCAGCAGCTTAGGGGGGCTTAACACCGGGGAGCTGTTTTTT.

This clonotype was recorded a few times. This sequence joins TRBV9 and TRBJ2-1, with a tentative D call TRBD1 (5 bases). Trimming shortened V by 4 bases and J by 8 bases, and 16 bases separated the two germline ends. Germline V gene lookup returns CDR1 SGDLS and CDR2 YYNGEE. The CDR3 consists of 14 residues. The CDR3, as DNA: TGTGCCAGCAGCCAGGGAATTGGCAGGGATGAGCAGTTCTTC. Translation: CASSQGIGRDEQFF.

The rearrangement uses TRBV7-3 and TRBJ2-4; the D gene is possibly TRBD2 (5 bases). Trimming took 5 bases from V and 1 from J, leaving 18 bases between them. This CDR3 spans 17 amino acids. The germline V gene encodes CDR1 SGHTA and CDR2 FQGTGA. DNA of the CDR3: TGTGCCAGCAGCCCCGGGGTGCTCCCGGGGGCCAAAAACATTCAGTACTTC. Protein product: CASSPGVLPGAKNIQYF.

A word on this clonotype: This CDR3 is missing its conserved last phenylalanine or tryptophan, likely due to a read error. This rearrangement joins TRBV2 to TRBJ1-2, with TRBD1 matching 8 bases. Germline CDR1 SNHLY, CDR2 FYNNEI. The ends lost 6 bases at V and 8 bases at J; junction bases unmatched: 8. The CDR3 spans 13 residues. The CDR3 is CASSLKTGEGYTL. The CDR3 DNA is TGTGCCAGCAGCCTTAAGACAGGGGAAGGCTACACCCTC.

At least ten counts were recorded for this clonotype. The V call is TRBV2, the J call TRBJ1-5, with 7 bases aligning to TRBD1. The CDR3 runs to 14 residues. The V gene's germline CDR1 is SNHLY and CDR2 FYNNEI. After removal of 8 bases from V and 7 bases from J, the junction contained 11 bases not matched to a gene. Here the CDR3 reads CASGLVQGNQPQHF. The CDR3 nucleotides are TGTGCCAGCGGATTGGTACAGGGGAACCAGCCCCAGCATTTT.

The gene calls are TRBV5-1 and TRBJ2-3; D could derive from TRBD1 or TRBD2 (6 bases each). This CDR3 region has 16 residues. Trimming pared 1 base from V and 3 bases from J, leaving 15 bases between. Germline values: CDR1 SGHRS, CDR2 YFSETQ. CDR3 loop: CASSLNRGTPTDTQYF. Written as DNA, the CDR3 is TGCGCCAGCAGCTTGAACCGCGGGACACCTACAGATACGCAGTATTTT.

This clonotype has a handful of counts. The genes are TRBV9 and TRBJ2-5; TRBD2 might be the D (7 bases). The V and J ends lost 7 bases and 5 bases respectively, with 12 bases between them. CDR3 length: 12 amino acids. Germline V gene sequence: CDR1 SGDLS, CDR2 YYNGEE. The CDR3 spells CASGGALETQYF. DNA for the CDR3: TGTGCCAGCGGGGGGGCCCTGGAGACCCAGTACTTC.